These 10 T cell receptor beta chains were all obtained from the same sample, sequenced in a study of shared clonotypes between healthy human individuals. TCRdb keeps only in-frame clones here, not all; method: immunoSEQ multiplex PCR. Among hundreds of thousands of clones listed, roughly 73% were seen once. Sequenced input: memory CD4+ T cells sorted from blood. Sample subset: CD45RA-negative fraction. These receptors all stem from a woman in her twenties or thirties in good health.

Comments on this clone: Other nucleotide sequences from this sample produce the same CDR3. The CDR3 sequence is CASSPGRNYEQYF. CDR3 sequence (DNA): TGTGCCAGCAGCCCTGGCAGGAACTACGAGCAGTACTTC. This chain connects TRBV27 to TRBJ2-7; D is unclear. This CDR3 has 13 amino acids. CDR1 is MNHEY, CDR2 SMNVEV, per germline (reference sequence). V lost 6 bases to trimming and J lost 3 bases, with 12 bases between them.

DNA for the CDR3: TGTGCCAGCAGCTCCACAGGGGGCACCGGGGAGCTGTTTTTT. Translating gives CASSSTGGTGELFF. The rearrangement uses TRBV7-7 and TRBJ2-2, with TRBD1 matching 8 bases. CDR3 length: 14 amino acids. Germline CDR1 reads SSHAT; CDR2 reads FNYEAQ (reference sequence). V gave up 4 bases and J gave up 4 bases; unmatched junction bases: 2.

The chain employs TRBV5-1 and TRBJ2-3, with 10 bases fitting TRBD2. The V gene end was trimmed by 0 bases and the J gene end by 5 bases; junction bases not matched to a gene: 3. CDR3 length: 15 amino acids. Germline V gene lookup returns CDR1 SGHRS and CDR2 YFSETQ. The CDR3 nucleotides read TGCGCCAGCAGCTTGGATTCTAGCGGGAGAGATACGCAGTATTTT. Its protein product is CASSLDSSGRDTQYF.

The genes are TRBV10-1 and TRBJ2-1, with D possibly being TRBD2 (6 bases). Per the germline V gene, CDR1 is WNHNN and CDR2 is SYGVQD (reference sequence). The CDR3 is made up of 15 amino acids. With 2 bases removed from V and 8 bases from J, the gap between germline ends came to 16 bases. CDR3 coding DNA: TGCGCCAGCAGTGAGGGACTGGGGGGTCAGGATGAGCAGTTCTTC. This codes for CASSEGLGGQDEQFF.

The DNA of the CDR3 is TGTGCCAGCAGCCGAAATTCACCCCTCCACTTT. It specifies CASSRNSPLHF. The rearrangement links TRBV28 to TRBJ1-6, with D uncertain. CDR1 MDHEN and CDR2 SYDVKM come from the germline V gene. The V gene lost 6 bases and the J gene lost 7 bases, with 4 bases spanning the gap. CDR3 length: 11 amino acids.

The chain is built from TRBV2 and TRBJ2-3; no reliable D call. The CDR3 runs 14 residues. V was shortened by 7 bases and J by 2 bases, with 13 bases between the two germline ends. Germline V lookup: CDR1 SNHLY, CDR2 FYNNEI. The CDR3, as DNA: TGTGCCAGCAAAGACCGTGGCGCCACAGATACGCAGTATTTT. It codes for CASKDRGATDTQYF.

The V call is TRBV6-1, the J call TRBJ2-7, with 8 bases identical to TRBD2. V trimming: 6 bases; J trimming: 6 bases; junction bases outside the gene matches: 13. The CDR3 totals 15 residues. The germline CDR1 and CDR2 sequences are MNHNS and SASEGT. CDR3 DNA: TGTGCCAGCAGGGAGGTTTTCGGGAGGGCCGCCGAGCAGTACTTC. Protein: CASREVFGRAAEQYF.

The chain combines TRBV27 with TRBJ1-1; TRBD1 might be the D (6 bases). Trimming shortened V by 5 bases and J by 0 bases, and 16 bases separated the two germline ends. The germline V gene encodes CDR1 MNHEY and CDR2 SMNVEV (reference sequence). This CDR3 has 16 residues. Written as DNA, the CDR3 is TGTGCCAGCAGTGACCCGACAGGAGGAATGAACACTGAAGCTTTCTTT. It is translated as CASSDPTGGMNTEAFF.

This chain links TRBV5-4 with TRBJ2-7; TRBD1 agrees at 7 bases. V was pared by 4 bases and J by 1 base, with 8 bases of the junction left unmatched. Germline loops: CDR1 SGHNT, CDR2 YYREEE (reference sequence). This CDR3 region has 15 residues. CDR3 sequence (DNA): TGTGCCAGCAGCCCCGACAGGGACCCGTCCTACGAGCAGTACTTC. Translating it yields CASSPDRDPSYEQYF.

V is TRBV25-1 and J is TRBJ1-4, with TRBD1 matching 7 bases. Losses at the gene ends were 3 bases for V and 8 bases for J; bases not matched to a gene: 3. Germline CDR1 is MGHDK and CDR2 is SYGVNS. The CDR3 is 13 residues long. CDR3 loop: CASSDGTVEKLFF. The CDR3 DNA sequence: TGTGCCAGCAGTGACGGGACAGTAGAAAAACTGTTTTTT.